The clone carrying this T cell receptor (beta chain) was counted only a few times. Amplification yielded TCR beta CDR3 regions, with RNA transcripts as the source. HTBI primers were used for first-round RT-PCR of the TCR CDR3. Each CDR3 protein gets one entry after TCRdb re-called the multiplex PCR reads with MiXCR. The table lists around 600,000 distinct CDR3 sequences, approximately 14% of them singletons. This entry comes from a study of T cells in Graves' hyperthyroidism and ophthalmopathy. The CDR3 sequence is 19 residues long. The germline V gene encodes CDR1 MNHEY and CDR2 SVGEGT. The germline V and J ends were trimmed by 6 bases and 4 bases, with 28 bases remaining between them.

The sequenced material came from blood. The receptor was isolated from a woman in her 50s with Graves' ophthalmopathy. The gene calls are TRBV6-2 or TRBV6-3 and TRBJ1-5; TRBD1 is a possible D gene (5 bases). CDR3 sequence reads: CASSPLILSGTASNQPQHF. CDR3 coding DNA: TGTGCCAGCAGCCCTTTGATTCTATCCGGGACCGCTTCGAATCAGCCCCAGCATTTT.